The sequence of this T cell receptor (beta chain) was determined in a study of T cell repertoires in cytomegalovirus infection. For the study at large: Use of recently identified HLA-C-restricted and well-studied HLA-B-restricted CMV epitopes was part of the study. From public TCR beta signatures came an indication of both CMV infection and matching HLA type. Study findings and constraints: Cumulative public TCR beta family frequency identified CMV carriers with the relevant HLA. Ex vivo responses were dominated by HLA-C-restricted CMV-specific TCR beta clonotypes.

The CDR3 extends over 15 amino acids. Germline V gene sequence: CDR1 DFQATT, CDR2 SNEGSKA (reference sequence). V lost 6 bases, J lost 4 bases, and 7 bases stayed unmatched. TCRdb independently ran MiXCR on the reads; one entry per CDR3 protein. The repertoire holds about 270,000 distinct CDR3 sequences, with 22% as singletons. Notes on this clonotype: Antigen unknown.

The sample here was cultured PBMCs, taken from culture after CMV antigen stimulation. This sequence joins TRBV20-1 and TRBJ2-1; 12 bases line up with TRBD2. The origin of this receptor is a human donor in good health (CMV status not recorded). Some clones in this sample may be carry-over from other donors' samples. CDR3 DNA sequence: TGCAGTGCCCAGACTAGCGGGAGTACGTACAATGAGCAGTTCTTC. Translating it yields CSAQTSGSTYNEQFF.